This TCR beta chain derives from a study of blood T cell repertoires in COVID-19. Study information: The cDNA or gDNA used as material had been derived from T cells, B-cell-depleted T cells, or PBMCs.

The CDR3 has 12 residues. With 6 bases removed from V and 6 bases from J, the gap between germline ends came to 11 bases. From germline, CDR1 is MNHEY and CDR2 SVGAGI. Per the original methods: Amplification of reference gene primers provided the estimated nucleated cell counts. This table comes from immunoSEQ multiplex PCR, and its TCRdb copy is limited to in-frame clones, with some not included. Clone size and V and J calls were adopted from that table, with D and trimming inferred from the DNA. Of around 280,000 clones in the sample, 75% to 90% were seen once. Sequencing used peripheral blood. This receptor was obtained from a woman aged 45-65 years who had recovered from COVID-19. The chain uses TRBV6-5 and TRBJ1-2, with D tentatively TRBD1 (5 bases). The CDR3 nucleotides are TGTGCCAGCAGGCAGGGTCTCCATGGCTACACCTTC. It translates to CASRQGLHGYTF.